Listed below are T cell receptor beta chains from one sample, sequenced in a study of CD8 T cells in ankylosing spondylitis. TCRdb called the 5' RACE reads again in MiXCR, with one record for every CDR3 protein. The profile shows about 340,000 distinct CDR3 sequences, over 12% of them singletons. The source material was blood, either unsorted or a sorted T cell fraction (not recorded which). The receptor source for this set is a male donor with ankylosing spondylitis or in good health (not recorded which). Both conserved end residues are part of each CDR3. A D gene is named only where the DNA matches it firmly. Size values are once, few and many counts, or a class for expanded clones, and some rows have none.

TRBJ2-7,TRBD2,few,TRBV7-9,TGTGCCAGCAGCTTAGAACGGGCTAGCGGAACCTACGAGCAGTACTTC,CASSLERASGTYEQYF
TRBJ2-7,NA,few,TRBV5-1,TGCGCCAGCAGCTTGGGCCGAGGAGGGGAGCAGTACTTC,CASSLGRGGEQYF
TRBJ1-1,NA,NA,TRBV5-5,TGTGCCAGCAGCATGTCGGGAGACACTGAAGCTTTCTTT,CASSMSGDTEAFF
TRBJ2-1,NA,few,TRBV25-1,TGTGCCAGCAGTGGGCCACACAGCTCCTACAATGAGCAGTTCTTC,CASSGPHSSYNEQFF
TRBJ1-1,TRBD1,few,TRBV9,TGTGCCAGCAGCGTAGAGGCAGGGGGCTATGACACTGAAGCTTTCTTT,CASSVEAGGYDTEAFF
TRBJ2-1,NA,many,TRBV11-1,TGTGCCAGCAGCTCGGGTAGCGGTGTGGCTGAGCAGTTCTTC,CASSSGSGVAEQFF
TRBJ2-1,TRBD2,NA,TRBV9,TGTGCCAGCAGCGTAGAGGGACTAGCGGGCGCTCTTTTCTCCTACAATGAGCAGTTCTTC,CASSVEGLAGALFSYNEQFF
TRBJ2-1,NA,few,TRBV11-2,TGTGCCAGCAGCTTAGGCCAGGGGGGGGTAGATGAGCAGTTCTTC,CASSLGQGGVDEQFF
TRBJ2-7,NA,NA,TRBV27,TGTGCCAGCAGGGGGGGCGGGAGCACCTACGAGCAGTACTTC,CASRGGGSTYEQYF
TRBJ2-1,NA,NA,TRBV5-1,TGCGCCAGCAGCTTGGGATTCTCAGCGGGGCCAGGGGGGAATGAGCAGTTCTTC,CASSLGFSAGPGGNEQFF
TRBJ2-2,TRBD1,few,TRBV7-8,TGTGCCAGCAGCCTACAGGGGAGCAACACCGGGGAGCTGTTTTTT,CASSLQGSNTGELFF
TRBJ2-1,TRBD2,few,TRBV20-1,TGCAGTGCCCGGACTAGCGGGAGCTACAATGAGCAGTTCTTC,CSARTSGSYNEQFF
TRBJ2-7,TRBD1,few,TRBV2,TGTGCCAGCAGTGGACAGGGGGGCGAGCAGTACTTC,CASSGQGGEQYF
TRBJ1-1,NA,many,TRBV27,TGTGCCAGCAGTCTACTCATGAACACTGAAGCTTTCTTT,CASSLLMNTEAFF
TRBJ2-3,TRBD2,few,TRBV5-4,TGTGCCAGCAGCGGGGTAGGGCGGGGGGGCACTAATACGCAGTATTTT,CASSGVGRGGTNTQYF
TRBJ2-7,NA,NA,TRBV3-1,TGTGCCAGCAGCCAATTCGACGGAGGCGAGCAGTACTTC,CASSQFDGGEQYF
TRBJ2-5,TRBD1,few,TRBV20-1,TGCAGTGCTAGGGCAGGGGGCCGGGAGACCCAGTACTTC,CSARAGGRETQYF
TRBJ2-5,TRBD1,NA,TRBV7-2,TGTCCCAGCAGGAGGACAGGGGCGACCCAAGAGACCCAGTACTTC,CPSRRTGATQETQYF
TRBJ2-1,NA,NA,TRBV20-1,TGCAGTGCCGTCTCCGGGGGGCCGCAAGAGCAGTTCTTC,CSAVSGGPQEQFF
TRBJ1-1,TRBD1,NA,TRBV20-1,TGCAGTGCTAGAGATGGGGGACAGGGGGACACTGAAGCTTTCTTT,CSARDGGQGDTEAFF
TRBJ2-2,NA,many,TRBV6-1,TGTGCCAGCAGCCACTACGGGAAGGTACTAGGGTCCGGGGAGCTGTTTTTT,CASSHYGKVLGSGELFF
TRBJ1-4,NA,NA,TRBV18,TGTGCCAGCTCACCTGAGACAGCAACTAATGAAAAACTGTTTTTT,CASSPETATNEKLFF
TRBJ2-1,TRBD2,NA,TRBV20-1,TGCAGTGCTAGTAGGTGGGAGCGGGGTAGCTCCTACAATGAGCAGTTCTTC,CSASRWERGSSYNEQFF
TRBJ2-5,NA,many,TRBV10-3,TGTGCCTCCGGACAGACCCAAGAGACCCAGTACTTC,CASGQTQETQYF
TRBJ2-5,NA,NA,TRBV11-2,TGTGCCAGCAGCACAGTCGAGACCCAGTACTTC,CASSTVETQYF
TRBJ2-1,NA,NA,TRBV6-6,TGTGCCAGCGGACGAGGGGGGGTTGGGGAGCAGTTCTTC,CASGRGGVGEQFF
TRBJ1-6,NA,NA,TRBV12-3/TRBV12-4,TGTGCCAGCAGTACCCAAACTTTCGATGGGGGGAATTCACCCCTCCACTTT,CASSTQTFDGGNSPLHF
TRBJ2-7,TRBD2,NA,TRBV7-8,TGTGCCAGCAGCAAGCGGGAATACACCTACGAGCAGTACTTC,CASSKREYTYEQYF
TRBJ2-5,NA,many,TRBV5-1,TGCGCCAGCAGCTTGGCAGAGACCCAGTACTTC,CASSLAETQYF
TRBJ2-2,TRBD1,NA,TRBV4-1,TGCGCCAGCAGCCATCCGATCAGGGGGCGATTACCAACCGGGGAGCTGTTTTTT,CASSHPIRGRLPTGELFF
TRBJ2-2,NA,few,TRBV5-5,TGTGCCAGCGGTTTAGAGGGGAATGCGGGGGAGCTGTTTTTT,CASGLEGNAGELFF
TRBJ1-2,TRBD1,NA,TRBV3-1,TGTGCCAGCAGCCAAGTCGGCAGGGACAGCTATGGCTACACCTTC,CASSQVGRDSYGYTF
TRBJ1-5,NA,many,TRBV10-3,TGTGCCATCAGTGAGTCGTCAGGACCGGAGCCCCAGCATTTT,CAISESSGPEPQHF
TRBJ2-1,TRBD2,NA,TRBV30,TGTGCCTGGAGTTCGGGTTTAGCGGGGGTCTCCTACAATGAGCAGTTCTTC,CAWSSGLAGVSYNEQFF
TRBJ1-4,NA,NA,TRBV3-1,TGTGCCAGCAGCCTACTAAGCCCTAATGAAAAACTGTTTTTT,CASSLLSPNEKLFF
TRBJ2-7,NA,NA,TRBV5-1,TGCGCCAGCAGCTTGGATCTCCGGGGGGCGGATTACTTC,CASSLDLRGADYF
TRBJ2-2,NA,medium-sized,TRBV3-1,TGTGCCAGCAGCCCGGGGCCCGGGGAGCTGTTTTTT,CASSPGPGELFF
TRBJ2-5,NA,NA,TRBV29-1,TGCAGCGCCCGCCGCGGGGATTGGGAGACCCAGTACTTC,CSARRGDWETQYF
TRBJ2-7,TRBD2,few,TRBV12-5,TGTGCTAGTTCCAGCGGGGAAACTTACTCCTCCTACGAGCAGTACTTC,CASSSGETYSSYEQYF
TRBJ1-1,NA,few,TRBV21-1,TGTGCCAGCAGCAAAGCGGAGATTATGAACACTGAAGCTTTCTTT,CASSKAEIMNTEAFF
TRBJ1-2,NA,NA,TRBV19,TGTGCCAGTAGTACCACGACAGACTATGGCTACACCTTC,CASSTTTDYGYTF
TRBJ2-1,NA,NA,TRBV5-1,TGCGCCAGCAGCCCCGGGGTAGCGGATTACAATGAGCAGTTCTTC,CASSPGVADYNEQFF
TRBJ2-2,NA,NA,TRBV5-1,TGCGCCAGCAGACCAGAGACCGGGGAGCTGTTTTTT,CASRPETGELFF
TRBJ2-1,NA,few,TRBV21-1,TGTGCCAGCAGCAAACTTGGCGGGGGGGCCGTGGTAACTGAGCAGTTCTTC,CASSKLGGGAVVTEQFF